The rows below give T cell receptor beta chains drawn from one sample of a study of glioma-infiltrating T cells. TCRdb re-called the multiplex PCR reads with MiXCR, one entry per CDR3 protein. The repertoire holds tens of thousands of distinct CDR3 sequences, with about 40% as singletons. The specimen sequenced was glioma tissue, nonneoplastic brain tissue, or PBMCs (not recorded which). All receptors come from a human donor with low-grade glioma or glioblastoma, undergoing nonglioma brain surgery, or in good health (not recorded which). Each CDR3 is given with its conserved first and last residue. The size of a clone is reported for some rows only, either as once, few or many, or as a class for expanded clones.

v_call: TRBV6-2/TRBV6-3; clone_size: -; cdr3_aa: CANFRESGELFF
v_call: TRBV6-1; clone_size: -; cdr3_aa: CASTQRRGAGNKQFF
v_call: TRBV6-1; clone_size: many; cdr3_aa: CASSYGTSLSYEQYF
v_call: TRBV24-1; clone_size: -; cdr3_aa: CATSDSGTGADTQYF
v_call: TRBV27; clone_size: many; cdr3_aa: CASRGDGYNEQFF
v_call: TRBV29-1; clone_size: many; cdr3_aa: CSVDGGGQETQYF
v_call: TRBV28; clone_size: many; cdr3_aa: CASSTLTGEQYF
v_call: TRBV2; clone_size: many; cdr3_aa: CASRMDSFNNEQFF
v_call: TRBV28; clone_size: many; cdr3_aa: CASSVQNMNTEAFF
v_call: TRBV6-1; clone_size: many; cdr3_aa: CASTRAAGELFF
v_call: TRBV20-1; clone_size: many; cdr3_aa: CSALALQRELNEQFF
v_call: TRBV30; clone_size: many; cdr3_aa: CAWSRDGGGWQYF
v_call: TRBV20-1; clone_size: once; cdr3_aa: CSAREEATADTQYF
v_call: TRBV2; clone_size: many; cdr3_aa: CASSAETGATEAFF
v_call: TRBV20-1; clone_size: many; cdr3_aa: CSARNPGRARTYEQYF
v_call: TRBV10-3; clone_size: -; cdr3_aa: CATSEPGEGSNQPQHF
v_call: TRBV12-3/TRBV12-4; clone_size: -; cdr3_aa: CASSSALGLKIYYEQYF
v_call: TRBV19; clone_size: many; cdr3_aa: CASSRQGGEYEQYF
v_call: TRBV20-1; clone_size: -; cdr3_aa: CSAGGRRKYNEQFF
v_call: TRBV28; clone_size: -; cdr3_aa: CASGLGGASGYCYTF
v_call: TRBV30; clone_size: -; cdr3_aa: CAWSRDSQETQYF
v_call: TRBV7-2; clone_size: many; cdr3_aa: CASSFRRGEQFF
v_call: TRBV27; clone_size: many; cdr3_aa: CASSLTGLAETQYF
v_call: TRBV28; clone_size: -; cdr3_aa: CAGREINYGYTF
v_call: TRBV19; clone_size: few; cdr3_aa: CASSIVPGQNYEQYF
v_call: TRBV12-3/TRBV12-4; clone_size: many; cdr3_aa: CASKIRTSGLGPDTQYF
v_call: TRBV10-1; clone_size: -; cdr3_aa: CASSTSGGQEGGYNEQFF
v_call: TRBV20-1; clone_size: -; cdr3_aa: CSARPWNSYYEQYF
v_call: TRBV6-2/TRBV6-3; clone_size: -; cdr3_aa: CASRYLEPSRAFF
v_call: TRBV7-2; clone_size: many; cdr3_aa: CASSLQLGYEQYF
v_call: TRBV15; clone_size: -; cdr3_aa: CATSSSDQANEQFF
v_call: TRBV10-3; clone_size: many; cdr3_aa: CAISESVEETQYF
v_call: TRBV2; clone_size: many; cdr3_aa: CAIFYDYGYTF
v_call: TRBV7-8; clone_size: many; cdr3_aa: CASSLDRGVADTQYF
v_call: TRBV2; clone_size: many; cdr3_aa: CASSAVTGELFF
v_call: TRBV2; clone_size: -; cdr3_aa: CASSEVAGATSSYDEQFF
v_call: TRBV6-1; clone_size: many; cdr3_aa: CASISRGHANYGYTF
v_call: TRBV6-6; clone_size: many; cdr3_aa: CASSYSAGGLGGYTF
v_call: TRBV12-3/TRBV12-4; clone_size: few; cdr3_aa: CASSSSRSTDTQYF
v_call: TRBV6-9; clone_size: -; cdr3_aa: CASSYVGPGGPFF
v_call: TRBV12-3/TRBV12-4; clone_size: many; cdr3_aa: CASSFSGLEAFF
v_call: TRBV29-1; clone_size: few; cdr3_aa: CSVDSGTEAFF
v_call: TRBV27; clone_size: -; cdr3_aa: CVSSLQLGVRETQYF
v_call: TRBV13; clone_size: -; cdr3_aa: CASSTTGPGELFF
v_call: TRBV20-1; clone_size: -; cdr3_aa: CSAGDWLAGVYEQYF
v_call: TRBV4-1; clone_size: many; cdr3_aa: CASSQTSGGALDGELFF
v_call: TRBV20-1; clone_size: many; cdr3_aa: CSASHSGGTGELFF
v_call: TRBV20-1; clone_size: many; cdr3_aa: CSAIKDGTEAFF
v_call: TRBV11-2; clone_size: once; cdr3_aa: CASSFSGRASNEQFF
v_call: TRBV6-2/TRBV6-3; clone_size: many; cdr3_aa: CASRPWDTTYEQYF
v_call: TRBV29-1; clone_size: many; cdr3_aa: CSVDEDRVGGYTF
v_call: TRBV5-6; clone_size: -; cdr3_aa: CASSARFRGGNKQFF
v_call: TRBV11-2; clone_size: many; cdr3_aa: CASSFDNSPLHF
v_call: TRBV12-3/TRBV12-4; clone_size: -; cdr3_aa: CASRGKGAFGEQSF